This T cell receptor (beta chain) was documented in a study of T cells in localized non-small cell lung cancer (dated by TCRdb to about 2020). Broadly, across the study: T cell repertoires of 200 to 250 early-stage NSCLC patients were analyzed, with tumors being compared against uninvolved tumor-adjacent lungs. All 250 or so NSCLC patients in the cohort were treatment-naive and had localized lung tumors that were resected. A mean age of approximately 66 years was recorded for the NSCLC patients, of whom more than 120 were male and more than 85 were female. The full study reports these points: Uninvolved tumor-adjacent lung showed the highest T cell clonality, higher than tumor, which suggests more focused antigenic responses in the adjacent lung. Because the study design was exploratory, TCR variables were selected using unadjusted p-values without false-discovery rate correction. Higher T cell density in blood was associated with longer overall survival, whereas higher clonality in adjacent lung was associated with shorter survival. Of the top 100 tumor clones, a median of roughly 56 were detected in paired uninvolved adjacent lung; approximately 30 were also among that lung's top 100. Multi-region tumor sequencing was not performed, so intratumor heterogeneity could not be excluded.

This clone was detected once. Its antigen is not yet known. Base quality data are lacking; no much larger clone is found one base away. TCR beta CDR3 regions were sequenced from DNA using the immunoSEQ Assay. The study's own analysis went as follows. To compute T cell density, TCR beta template counts were normalized to usable DNA, which was estimated by amplifying housekeeping genes. The preseqR package was used to estimate richness by extrapolating to 400,000 templates for PBMC samples and to 120,000 templates for tissue samples. Clonality was taken to be one minus Pielou's evenness. Tissue-enriched TCRs were identified through differential abundance testing performed on productive amino-acid clonotypes, with a minimum total count of 5 and an alpha of 0.1. The Jaccard Index and the Morisita Overlap Index were used to quantify repertoire overlap between compartments. GLIPH grouped TCR beta CDR3s together with public tetramer-defined viral CDR3s, and a viral motif had to include at least three viral sequences and show V-gene enrichment. Here the immuneACCESS table is served through TCRdb, limited to in-frame sequences with V and J called. Missing clones are a known gap in these copies; in checked studies unresolved V genes cover under half, and the rest lacks a known reason. V and J calls and clone size are as listed in that table; D and trimming were resolved from the DNA. The sample table shows 25,000 to 35,000 clones, and about 91% are seen once. Approximately 7.5% of the sample lies in the top ten.

At diagnosis, peripheral blood, uninvolved tumor-adjacent lung and tumor were collected and were preserved as a mix of fresh-frozen and FFPE material. For TCR repertoire profiling, blood samples were analyzed in the form of peripheral blood mononuclear cells. The germline V gene supplies CDR1 SNHLY and CDR2 FYNNEI. The CDR3 runs 14 residues from the cysteine to the phenylalanine. Of the read, only the CDR3 DNA is kept; its 42 bases are in frame from base 1. At the junction V is shortened by 5 bases and J by 7 bases, with 12 bases in between. The chain links TRBV2 with TRBJ1-6; the D gene is unclear. Sequenced here: peripheral blood, sampled before any cancer treatment. This receptor was obtained from a male donor at least 60 years old with stage I lung adenocarcinoma. The sequence in DNA is TGTGCCAGCAGTTTTGACAACGCAAATTCACCCCTCCACTTT. Translation gives CASSFDNANSPLHF.